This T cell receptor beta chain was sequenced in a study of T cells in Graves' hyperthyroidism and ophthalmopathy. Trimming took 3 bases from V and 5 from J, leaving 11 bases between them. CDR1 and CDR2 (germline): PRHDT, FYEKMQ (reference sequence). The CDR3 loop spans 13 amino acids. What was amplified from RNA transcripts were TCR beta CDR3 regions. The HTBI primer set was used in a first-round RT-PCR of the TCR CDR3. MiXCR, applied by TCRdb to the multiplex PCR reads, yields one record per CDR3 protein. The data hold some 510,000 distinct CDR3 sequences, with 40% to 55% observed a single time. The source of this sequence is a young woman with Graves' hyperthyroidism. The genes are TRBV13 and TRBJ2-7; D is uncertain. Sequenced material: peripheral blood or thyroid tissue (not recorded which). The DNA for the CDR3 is TGTGCCAGCAGCTTGCGAGTAATGGACGAGCAGTACTTC. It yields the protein CASSLRVMDEQYF.